This passage covers 14 T cell receptor beta chains from one sample sequenced in a study of OX40 agonist ivuxolimab in advanced cancers. Sequenced by immunoSEQ multiplex PCR; TCRdb stores in-frame clones only, minus some. Counted here are tens of thousands of clones, 85% to 90% occurring once; the ten biggest clones make up about 5%. Sequenced material: CD4+ or CD8+ T cells sorted from blood, taken in a trial of the OX40 agonist ivuxolimab. The receptors were gathered from an adult with an advanced solid tumor such as melanoma, head and neck, liver or kidney cancer.

This sequence joins TRBV4-1 and TRBJ1-5; D is uncertain. The CDR3 is 18 amino acids. Trimming took off 0 bases at V and 3 bases at J, with 18 bases between the two ends. Germline CDR1 and CDR2: MGHRA and YSYEKL. The CDR3 is CASSQESLGGSNNQPQHF. CDR3 in DNA: TGCGCCAGCAGCCAAGAGTCCCTAGGAGGATCTAACAATCAGCCCCAGCATTTT.

The chain uses TRBV14 and TRBJ2-3, with D maybe TRBD2 (6 bases). V shed 0 bases and J shed 3 bases, with 22 bases lying between them. CDR1 is SGHDN, CDR2 FVKESK, per germline. CDR3 length equals 19 residues. CDR3 coding DNA: TGTGCCAGCAGCCAAGATTGGTGGGCTAGCGTATTGGGGACAGATACGCAGTATTTT. It yields the protein CASSQDWWASVLGTDTQYF.

The V call is TRBV7-2, the J call TRBJ1-2, with unresolved D. CDR1 is SGHTA, CDR2 FQGNSA, per germline. Trimming cost V 1 base and J 1 base, with 16 bases left between them. The CDR3 has 17 residues. The DNA of the CDR3 is TGTGCCAGCAGCTTAGGCCCGGCAGAGATAGGTAACTATGGCTACACCTTC. Its translation: CASSLGPAEIGNYGYTF.

This clone was detected a few times. The chain recombines TRBV25-1 with TRBJ2-1; 11 bases line up with TRBD2. Looked up from germline, CDR1 is MGHDK and CDR2 is SYGVNS. The junction had 5 bases not matched to a gene; V was cut back by 7 bases and J by 6 bases. The CDR3 contains 14 residues. The CDR3 is CASTLSGRGNEQFF. For the CDR3, the DNA is TGTGCCAGCACCCTTAGCGGGAGGGGCAATGAGCAGTTCTTC.

This chain connects TRBV11-2 to TRBJ1-3; no definite D call. Deletions cut 6 bases from V and 0 bases from J, with 15 bases between. This CDR3 comprises 16 residues. Germline V gene lookup returns CDR1 SGHAT and CDR2 FQNNGV. The CDR3 region has the DNA TGTGCCAGCAGTTCAGGAAGGGTAGGCTCTGGAAACACCATATATTTT. Amino acids: CASSSGRVGSGNTIYF. Variable domain in full (rest from reference TRBV11-2 and TRBJ1-3): EAGVAQSPRYKIIEKRQSVAFWCNPISGHATLYWYQQILGQGPKLLIQFQNNGVVDDSQLPKDRFSAERLKGVDSTLKIQPAKLEDSAVYLCASSSGRVGSGNTIYFGEGSWLTVV.

This rearrangement joins TRBV29-1 to TRBJ1-4, with D unclear. Trimming took 2 bases from V and 7 from J, leaving 5 bases between them. In germline, CDR1 is SQVTM, CDR2 ANQGSEA. This CDR3 has 11 residues. In DNA, the CDR3 is TGCAGCGTTGAAACAACTGAAAAACTGTTTTTT. This encodes CSVETTEKLFF.

This clone was recorded only once. The rearrangement uses TRBV7-2 and TRBJ2-1, with 12 bases aligning to TRBD2. The CDR3 sequence is 15 residues long. The V segment lost 7 bases and the J segment 4 bases; nucleotides outside the gene matches: 5. Germline V lookup: CDR1 SGHTA, CDR2 FQGNSA. The DNA for the CDR3 is TGTGCCAGCACCGAGGGACTAGCGGGTTACAATGAGCAGTTCTTC. It specifies CASTEGLAGYNEQFF.

The chain combines TRBV5-4 with TRBJ2-1, with 10 bases that match TRBD1. Trimming removed 4 bases from V and 9 bases from J; junction bases left unmatched: 10. The CDR3 loop spans 15 amino acids. Germline loops: CDR1 SGHNT, CDR2 YYREEE (reference sequence). CDR3 bases: TGTGCCAGCAGCGTTCCCGGGACAGGGGCCATTGAGCAGTTCTTC. Encoded protein: CASSVPGTGAIEQFF. The full variable domain, its missing parts supplied by reference TRBV5-4 and TRBJ2-1, is ETGVTQSPTHLIKTRGQQVTLRCSSQSGHNTVSWYQQALGQGPQFIFQYYREEENGRGNFPPRFSGLQFPNYSSELNVNALELDDSALYLCASSVPGTGAIEQFFGPGTRLTVL.

The chain recombines TRBV19 with TRBJ1-2, with TRBD1 as a possible D gene (6 bases). From germline, CDR1 is LNHDA and CDR2 SQIVND (reference sequence). The V gene lost 3 bases and the J gene lost 7 bases, with 15 bases spanning the gap. The CDR3 runs to 14 residues. For the CDR3, the DNA is TGTGCCAGTAGTATTGCACAGGGCGCTAGTGGCTACACCTTC. Its protein is CASSIAQGASGYTF. Full variable domain (missing parts from reference TRBV19 and TRBJ1-2): DGGITQSPKYLFRKEGQNVTLSCEQNLNHDAMYWYRQDPGQGLRLIYYSQIVNDFQKGDIAEGYSVSREKKESFPLTVTSAQKNPTAFYLCASSIAQGASGYTFGSGTRLTVV.

The V gene is TRBV28, the J gene TRBJ2-1; weak D call: TRBD2 (6 bases). The CDR3 spans 14 residues. Germline V gives CDR1 MDHEN, CDR2 SYDVKM. Trimming removed 10 bases from V and 6 bases from J, with 19 bases in between. The CDR3 reads CATYPFGGRNEQFF. The DNA for the CDR3 is TGTGCCACCTATCCCTTCGGGGGACGCAATGAGCAGTTCTTC.

The V call is TRBV7-2, the J call TRBJ2-6; D not certain. The CDR3 is 14 amino acids. Trimming pared 2 bases from V and 1 base from J, leaving 3 bases between. CDR1 and CDR2 (germline): SGHTA, FQGNSA. CDR3 nucleotides: TGTGCCAGCAGCTTATTTTCTGGGGCCAACGTCCTGACTTTC. Amino acids: CASSLFSGANVLTF.

This chain links TRBV28 with TRBJ2-7, with a weak D call TRBD2 (5 bases). CDR1 is MDHEN and CDR2 is SYDVKM in the germline V gene. The CDR3 covers 14 residues. V lost 2 bases to trimming and J lost 4 bases, with 12 bases between them. The chain's CDR3 is CASSLIGVRYEQYF. In DNA, the CDR3 is TGTGCCAGCAGTTTAATCGGGGTAAGGTACGAGCAGTACTTC.

This chain uses TRBV18 with TRBJ2-5; a weak D match, TRBD1 (6 bases). The end of the DNA fits TRBJ2-7 better, so the J call may be wrong. There are 18 residues in the CDR3. CDR1 is KGHSH and CDR2 is LQKENI in the germline V gene. The chain's CDR3 is CASSPLSGASRASYEQYF. The CDR3 DNA follows: TGTGCCAGCTCACCATTGTCAGGGGCGTCGAGGGCCTCCTACGAGCAGTACTTC.

The chain carries TRBV4-2 and TRBJ2-7; weak D call: TRBD2 (6 bases). This CDR3 region has 14 residues. CDR1 and CDR2 from the germline V gene are LGHNA and YNFKEQ. Trimming took 0 bases from V and 1 from J, leaving 7 bases between them. DNA of the CDR3: TGTGCCAGCAGCCAAGATGGGACTTCCTACGAGCAGTACTTC. This codes for CASSQDGTSYEQYF.